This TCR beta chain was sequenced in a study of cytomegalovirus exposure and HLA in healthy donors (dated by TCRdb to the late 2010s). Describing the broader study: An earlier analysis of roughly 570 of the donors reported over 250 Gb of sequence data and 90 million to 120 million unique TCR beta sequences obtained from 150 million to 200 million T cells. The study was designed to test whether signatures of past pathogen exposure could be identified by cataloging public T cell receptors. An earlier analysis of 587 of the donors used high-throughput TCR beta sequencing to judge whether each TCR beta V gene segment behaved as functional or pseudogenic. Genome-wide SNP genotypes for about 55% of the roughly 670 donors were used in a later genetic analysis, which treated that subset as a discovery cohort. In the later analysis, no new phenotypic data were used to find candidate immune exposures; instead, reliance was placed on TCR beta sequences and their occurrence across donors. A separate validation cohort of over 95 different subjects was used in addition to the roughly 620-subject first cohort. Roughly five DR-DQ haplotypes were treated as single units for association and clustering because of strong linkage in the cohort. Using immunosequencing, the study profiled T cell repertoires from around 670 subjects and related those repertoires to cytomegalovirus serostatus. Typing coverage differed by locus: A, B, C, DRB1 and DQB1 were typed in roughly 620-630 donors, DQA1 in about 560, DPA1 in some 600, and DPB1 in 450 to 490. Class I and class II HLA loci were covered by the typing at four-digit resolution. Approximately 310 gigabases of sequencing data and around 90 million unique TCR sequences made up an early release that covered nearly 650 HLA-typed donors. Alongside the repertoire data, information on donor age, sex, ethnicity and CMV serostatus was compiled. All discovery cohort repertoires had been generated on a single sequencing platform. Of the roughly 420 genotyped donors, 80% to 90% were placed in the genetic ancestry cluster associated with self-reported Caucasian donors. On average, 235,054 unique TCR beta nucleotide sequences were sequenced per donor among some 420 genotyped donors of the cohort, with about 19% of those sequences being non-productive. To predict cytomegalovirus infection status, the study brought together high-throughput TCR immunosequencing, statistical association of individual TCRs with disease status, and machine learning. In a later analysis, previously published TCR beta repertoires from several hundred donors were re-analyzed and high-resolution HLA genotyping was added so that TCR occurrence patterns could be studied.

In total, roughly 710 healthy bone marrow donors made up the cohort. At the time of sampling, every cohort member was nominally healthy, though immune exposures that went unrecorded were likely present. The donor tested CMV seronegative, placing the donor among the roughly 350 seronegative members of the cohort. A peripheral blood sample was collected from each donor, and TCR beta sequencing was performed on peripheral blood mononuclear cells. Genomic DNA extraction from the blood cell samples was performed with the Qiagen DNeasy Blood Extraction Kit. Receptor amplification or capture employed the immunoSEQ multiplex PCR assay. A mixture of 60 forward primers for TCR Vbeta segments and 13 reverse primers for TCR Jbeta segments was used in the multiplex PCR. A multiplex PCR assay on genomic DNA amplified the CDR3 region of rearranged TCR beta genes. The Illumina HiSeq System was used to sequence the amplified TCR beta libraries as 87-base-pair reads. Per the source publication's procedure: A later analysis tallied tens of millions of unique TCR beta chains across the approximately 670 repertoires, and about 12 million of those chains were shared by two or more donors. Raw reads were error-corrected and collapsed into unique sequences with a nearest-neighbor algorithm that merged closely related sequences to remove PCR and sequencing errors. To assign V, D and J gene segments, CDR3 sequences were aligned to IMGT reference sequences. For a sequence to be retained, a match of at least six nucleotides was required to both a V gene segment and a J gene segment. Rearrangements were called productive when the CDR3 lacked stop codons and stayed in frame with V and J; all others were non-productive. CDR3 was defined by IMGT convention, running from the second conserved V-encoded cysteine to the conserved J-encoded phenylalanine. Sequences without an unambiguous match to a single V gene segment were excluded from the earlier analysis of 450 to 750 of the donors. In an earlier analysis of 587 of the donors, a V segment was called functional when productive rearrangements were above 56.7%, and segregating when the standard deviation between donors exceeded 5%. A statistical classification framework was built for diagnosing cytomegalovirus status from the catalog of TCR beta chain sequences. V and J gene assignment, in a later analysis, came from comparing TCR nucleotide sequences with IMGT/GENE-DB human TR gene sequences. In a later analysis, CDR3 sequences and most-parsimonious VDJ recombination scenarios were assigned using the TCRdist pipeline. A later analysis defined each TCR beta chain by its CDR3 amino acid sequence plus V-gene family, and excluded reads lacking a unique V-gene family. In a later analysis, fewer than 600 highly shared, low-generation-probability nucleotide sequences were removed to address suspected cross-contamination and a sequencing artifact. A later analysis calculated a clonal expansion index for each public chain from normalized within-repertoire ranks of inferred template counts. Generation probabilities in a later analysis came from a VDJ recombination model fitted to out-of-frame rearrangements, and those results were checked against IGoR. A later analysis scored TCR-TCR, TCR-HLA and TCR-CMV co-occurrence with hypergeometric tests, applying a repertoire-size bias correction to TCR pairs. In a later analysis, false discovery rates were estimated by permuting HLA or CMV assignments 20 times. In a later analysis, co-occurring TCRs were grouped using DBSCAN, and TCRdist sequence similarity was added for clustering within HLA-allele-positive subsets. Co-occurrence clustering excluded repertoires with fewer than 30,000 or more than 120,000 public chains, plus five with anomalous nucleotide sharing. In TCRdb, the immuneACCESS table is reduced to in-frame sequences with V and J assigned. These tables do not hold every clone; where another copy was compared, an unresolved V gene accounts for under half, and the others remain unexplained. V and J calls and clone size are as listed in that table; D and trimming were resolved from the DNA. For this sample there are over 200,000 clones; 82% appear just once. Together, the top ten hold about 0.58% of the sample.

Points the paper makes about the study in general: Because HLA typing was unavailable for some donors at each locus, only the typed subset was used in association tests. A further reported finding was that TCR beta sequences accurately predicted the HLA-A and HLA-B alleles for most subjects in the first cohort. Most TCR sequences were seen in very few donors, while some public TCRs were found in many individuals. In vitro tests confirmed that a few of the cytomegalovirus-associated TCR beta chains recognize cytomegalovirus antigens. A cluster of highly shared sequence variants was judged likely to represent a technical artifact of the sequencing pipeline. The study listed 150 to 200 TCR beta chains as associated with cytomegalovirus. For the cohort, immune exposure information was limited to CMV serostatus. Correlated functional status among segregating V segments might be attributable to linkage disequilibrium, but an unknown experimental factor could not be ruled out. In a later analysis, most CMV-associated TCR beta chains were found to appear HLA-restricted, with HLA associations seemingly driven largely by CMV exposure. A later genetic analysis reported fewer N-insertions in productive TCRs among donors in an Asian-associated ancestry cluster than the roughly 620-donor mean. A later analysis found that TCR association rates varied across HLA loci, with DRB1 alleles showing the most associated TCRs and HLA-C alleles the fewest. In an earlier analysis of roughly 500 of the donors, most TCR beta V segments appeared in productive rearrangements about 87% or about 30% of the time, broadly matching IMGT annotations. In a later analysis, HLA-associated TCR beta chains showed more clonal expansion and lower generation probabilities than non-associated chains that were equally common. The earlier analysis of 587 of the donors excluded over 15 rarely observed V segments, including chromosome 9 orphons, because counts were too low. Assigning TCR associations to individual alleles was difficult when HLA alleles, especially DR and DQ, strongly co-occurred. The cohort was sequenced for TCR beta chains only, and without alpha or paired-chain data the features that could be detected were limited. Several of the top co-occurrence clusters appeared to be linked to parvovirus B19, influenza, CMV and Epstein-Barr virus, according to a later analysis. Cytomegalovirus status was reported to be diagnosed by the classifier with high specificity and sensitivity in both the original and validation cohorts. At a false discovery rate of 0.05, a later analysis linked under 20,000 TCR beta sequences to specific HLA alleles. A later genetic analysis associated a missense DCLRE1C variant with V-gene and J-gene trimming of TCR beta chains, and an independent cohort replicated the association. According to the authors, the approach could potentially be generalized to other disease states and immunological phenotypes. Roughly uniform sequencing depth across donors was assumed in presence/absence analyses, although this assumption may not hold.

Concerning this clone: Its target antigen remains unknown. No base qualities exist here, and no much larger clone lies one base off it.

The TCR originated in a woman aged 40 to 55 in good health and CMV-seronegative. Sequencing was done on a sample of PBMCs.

In nucleotides, the sequence is TGTGCCAGCAGTTGGCCAAACTATAGCAATCAGCCCCAGCATTTT. This encodes CASSWPNYSNQPQHF. The chain uses TRBV6-1 and TRBJ1-5, with the D gene not clear enough to name. Trimming removed 5 bases from V and 0 bases from J, leaving 11 bases between the germline ends. In the germline V gene, CDR1 corresponds to MNHNS and CDR2 to SASEGT. Its CDR3 holds 15 amino acids, cysteine through phenylalanine. The sequence is cut down to CDR3 DNA, 45 bases in frame from base 1.